This T cell receptor (beta chain) was captured by sequencing in a study of CDR3 diversity in severe acne. The CDR3 extends over 14 amino acids. Germline CDR1 DFQATT, CDR2 SNEGSKA (reference sequence). Trimming shortened V by 3 bases and J by 3 bases, and 15 bases separated the two germline ends. A single record per CDR3 protein comes from TCRdb applying MiXCR to the PCR reads. The sample has 65,000 to 95,000 distinct CDR3 sequences; 50% to 65% are singletons. The chain joins TRBV20-1 to TRBJ2-7; a possible D gene is TRBD2 (6 bases). Sequenced input: blood. The receptor's source is a male donor in good health, without acne. For the CDR3, the DNA is TGCAGTGCTAGGGTCCTAGCGAAAAACTACGAGCAGTACTTC. This gives the protein CSARVLAKNYEQYF.